This entry lists 15 T cell receptor beta chains sequenced from one sample in a study of cytomegalovirus exposure and HLA in healthy donors. PCR primers comprised 60 Vbeta and 13 Jbeta primers. Clones were sequenced by immunoSEQ multiplex PCR, and TCRdb holds only the in-frame ones, with some missing. The sample records approximately 220,000 clones, approximately 70% being singletons. The specimen sequenced was PBMCs. Receptors were obtained from a woman aged 25 to 39 in good health and CMV-seronegative.

This chain uses TRBV7-9 with TRBJ1-4, with D possibly matching TRBD1 (5 bases). In germline, CDR1 is SEHNR, CDR2 FQNEAQ (reference sequence). The CDR3 is made up of 14 amino acids. V lost 5 bases and J lost 1, with 8 bases in between. The DNA for the CDR3 is TGTGCCAGCAGCCAAACAGGAACTAATGAAAAACTGTTTTTT. Amino acid sequence: CASSQTGTNEKLFF.

Turning to this clone: One junction end disagrees with the germline gene, perhaps due to a read error. This chain uses TRBV7-9 with TRBJ2-7; 10 bases are shared with TRBD2. This CDR3 spans 16 amino acids. Germline values: CDR1 SEHNR, CDR2 FQNEAQ (reference sequence). This CDR3 reads CSSSSGTSALLYEQYF. CDR3 sequence (DNA): TGTTCCAGCAGCTCGGGGACTAGCGCACTCCTTTACGAGCAGTACTTC.

J is TRBJ2-5 and V is TRBV7-9; 7 nucleotides agree with TRBD1. The J call is in doubt because the DNA end fits TRBJ2-7 better. Germline V gene sequence: CDR1 SEHNR, CDR2 FQNEAQ (reference sequence). The CDR3 runs 13 residues. The CDR3 coding sequence is TGTGCCAGCAGCCGACAGGGCGCCTACGAGCAGTACTTC. The encoded protein is CASSRQGAYEQYF.

V usage is TRBV9 and J usage is TRBJ2-7, with 7 positions matching TRBD2. The CDR3 is 13 amino acids. The V gene's germline CDR1 is SGDLS and CDR2 YYNGEE. The ends lost 2 bases at V and 6 bases at J; junction bases unmatched: 5. The CDR3 coding sequence is TGTGCCAGCAGCGTGGGACTAAAGAGCGAGCAGTACTTC. Translating gives CASSVGLKSEQYF.

The V call is TRBV6-1, the J call TRBJ2-7, with 8 bases identical to TRBD2. The CDR3 is made up of 15 amino acids. Germline assignment: CDR1 MNHNS and CDR2 SASEGT. V lost 7 bases, J lost 3 bases, and 11 bases stayed unmatched. The CDR3 loop is CASTPGVAGLYEQYF. In DNA, the CDR3 is TGTGCCAGCACCCCTGGGGTAGCGGGGCTCTACGAGCAGTACTTC.

The chain employs TRBV25-1 and TRBJ1-2, with D perhaps TRBD1 (6 bases). From germline, CDR1 is MGHDK and CDR2 SYGVNS. The CDR3 extends over 16 amino acids. V shed 3 bases and J shed 7 bases, with 21 bases lying between them. The CDR3 DNA is TGTGCCAGCAGTGATGGTGGGGCAGGGGTTTTACTTGGCTACACCTTC. Translated, it gives CASSDGGAGVLLGYTF.

The table lists this clone with a count of one. The chain links TRBV30 to TRBJ1-1; 7 bases align to TRBD1. The CDR3 runs 15 residues. CDR1 and CDR2 from the germline V gene are GTSNPN and SVGIG (reference sequence). After removal of 0 bases from V and 5 bases from J, the junction contained 9 bases not matched to a gene. CDR3 bases: TGTGCCTGGAGTGTACTAAGGGGGCGTAAGACTGAAGCTTTCTTT. Amino acid sequence: CAWSVLRGRKTEAFF.

Regarding this clone: Other DNA sequences in this specimen translate into the identical CDR3. The chain joins TRBV15 to TRBJ2-7; 9 nucleotides align to TRBD1. V gave up 4 bases and J gave up 2 bases; unmatched junction bases: 3. Looked up from germline, CDR1 is LNHNV and CDR2 is YYDKDF (reference sequence). The CDR3 covers 14 residues. The CDR3 loop reads CATSIDRGTYEQYF. The CDR3 DNA reads as TGTGCCACCAGCATCGACAGGGGGACCTACGAGCAGTACTTC. Together with reference TRBV15 and TRBJ2-7, the CDR3 gives the full variable domain: DAMVIQNPRYQVTQFGKPVTLSCSQTLNHNVMYWYQQKSSQAPKLLFHYYDKDFNNEADTPDNFQSRRPNTSFCFLDIRSPGLGDTAMYLCATSIDRGTYEQYFGPGTRLTVT.

The CDR3 region is CASSEMTVPNTEAFF. Here the CDR3 DNA reads TGCGCCAGCAGCGAGATGACAGTTCCGAACACTGAAGCTTTCTTT. The chain is built from TRBV5-1 and TRBJ1-1; possibly TRBD1 for D (5 bases). CDR1 and CDR2 (germline): SGHRS, YFSETQ. CDR3 length: 15 residues. Trimming removed 4 bases from V and 1 base from J, with 14 bases in between.

This chain uses TRBV30 with TRBJ2-5, with 9 positions matching TRBD2. The CDR3 sequence is 13 residues long. CDR1 and CDR2 (germline): GTSNPN, SVGIG (reference sequence). V shed 4 bases, J shed 2 bases, and the junction held 2 bases outside the gene matches. CDR3 sequence reads: CAWTSGNQETQYF. The CDR3, as DNA: TGTGCCTGGACTAGCGGGAATCAAGAGACCCAGTACTTC. Full variable domain (rest looked up from reference TRBV30 and TRBJ2-5): SQTIHQWPATLVQPVGSPLSLECTVEGTSNPNLYWYRQAAGRGLQLLFYSVGIGQISSEVPQNLSASRPQDRQFILSSKKLLLSDSGFYLCAWTSGNQETQYFGPGTRLLVL.

This chain links TRBV6-1 with TRBJ2-1, with D uncertain. This CDR3 is built from 12 residues. Germline CDR1 reads MNHNS; CDR2 reads SASEGT. The V end lost 8 bases, the J end lost 8 bases, and 13 bases lay between the germline ends. This CDR3 is CASSPIVDEQFF. The CDR3 nucleotides read TGTGCCAGCTCCCCCATAGTAGATGAGCAGTTCTTC.

The chain recombines TRBV5-1 with TRBJ1-2; 7 nucleotides line up with TRBD1. V shed 0 bases, J shed 1 base, and the junction held 9 bases outside the gene matches. CDR1 SGHRS and CDR2 YFSETQ come from the germline V gene. The CDR3 totals 17 residues. The CDR3 sequence: CASSLVFWTGINYGYTF. The CDR3 DNA follows: TGCGCCAGCAGCTTGGTGTTTTGGACAGGTATTAACTATGGCTACACCTTC.

The gene calls are TRBV7-9 and TRBJ2-5; TRBD1 matches 7 bases. V shed 6 bases, J shed 3 bases, and the junction held 10 bases outside the gene matches. The CDR3 contains 15 residues. Germline V gene lookup returns CDR1 SEHNR and CDR2 FQNEAQ (reference sequence). CDR3 sequence reads: CASSRTWTGEETQYF. The DNA of the CDR3 is TGTGCCAGCAGTCGTACTTGGACAGGTGAAGAGACCCAGTACTTC.

The J gene is TRBJ1-4, the V gene TRBV5-5; 7 bases fit TRBD1. After removal of 4 bases from V and 1 base from J, the junction contained 7 bases not matched to a gene. The CDR3 loop spans 16 amino acids. Germline V gives CDR1 SGHKS, CDR2 YYEKEE (reference sequence). The CDR3 nucleotides read TGTGCCAGCAGCAGATACAGGGGAAAAACTAATGAAAAACTGTTTTTT. Its translation is CASSRYRGKTNEKLFF.

The V and J genes are TRBV2 and TRBJ1-2; D unclear. This CDR3 has 15 amino acids. Trimming shortened V by 2 bases and J by 4 bases, and 14 bases separated the two germline ends. Per germline, CDR1 SNHLY and CDR2 FYNNEI. The CDR3 nucleotides read TGTGCCAGCAGTGAAAACGAAAGCGGGGTCTATGGCTACACCTTC. Its translation is CASSENESGVYGYTF. Based on the CDR3 plus reference TRBV2 and TRBJ1-2, the full variable domain is EPEVTQTPSHQVTQMGQEVILRCVPISNHLYFYWYRQILGQKVEFLVSFYNNEISEKSEIFDDQFSVERPDGSNFTLKIRSTKLEDSAMYFCASSENESGVYGYTFGSGTRLTVV.